A selection of T cell receptor beta chains follows, all from one sample in a study of blood T cell repertoires in COVID-19. Profiling relied on immunoSEQ multiplex PCR, and the TCRdb table lists in-frame clones only, not all of them. Among about 200,000 clones listed, roughly four fifths were seen once. Source material: peripheral blood. The receptors here all came from a woman aged 40 to 50 with acute or convalescent COVID-19. CDR3s include the opening cysteine and the closing phenylalanine or tryptophan. A D gene is named only where the DNA matches it firmly. Clone size appears in some rows only: once, few, many, or a class for an expanded clone.

j_call d_call v_call clone_size cdr3_nt cdr3_aa
TRBJ1-1 . TRBV19 . TGTGCCACCCAAGAGGGTCTTGCGTCTGAAGCTTTCTTT CATQEGLASEAFF
TRBJ1-1 TRBD1 TRBV9 . TGTGCCAGCAGCGTCCGGGACAGGGGCCGGATGACTGAAGCTTTCTTT CASSVRDRGRMTEAFF
TRBJ1-1 TRBD1 TRBV13 . TGTGCCAGCAGCCCGGCGGGACAGGGGAACACTGAAGCTTTCTTT CASSPAGQGNTEAFF
TRBJ1-1 . TRBV29-1 once TGCAGCGTTGAATTGGACATTTCAGCTTTCTTT CSVELDISAFF
TRBJ2-5 TRBD1 TRBV6-5 . TGTGCCAGCAGTTCCTATCCGGGACAGAACCAAGAGACCCAGTACTTC CASSSYPGQNQETQYF
TRBJ2-1 TRBD2 TRBV6-4 . TGTGCCAGCAGTCCACGCGGGCTAGCGGGAGCCCATGAGCAGTTCTTC CASSPRGLAGAHEQFF
TRBJ2-1 TRBD2 TRBV7-6 . TGTGCCAGCAGCAGGGGACTAGCGGGAGGAGTGGCGTACAATGAGCAGTTCTTC CASSRGLAGGVAYNEQFF
TRBJ2-7 TRBD1 TRBV24-1 . TGTGCCCTAACAGGGGGCAACTACTACGAGCAGTACTTC CALTGGNYYEQYF
TRBJ2-2 . TRBV3-1/TRBV3-2 . TGTGCCAGCAGCCGCGGGTGGGGGAACACCGGGGAGCTGTTTTTT CASSRGWGNTGELFF
TRBJ1-1 TRBD1 TRBV5-1 . TGCGCCAGCAGCTGGACCGGGACAGGGATCGGGAACACTGAAGCTTTCTTT CASSWTGTGIGNTEAFF
TRBJ2-7 TRBD2 TRBV2 . TGTGCCAGCAGTGGGTCCAGCGGACTAGCGGACCCCTACGAGCAGTACTTC CASSGSSGLADPYEQYF
TRBJ2-1 TRBD1 TRBV27 many TGTGCCAGCAGCCTTACCGGGACAGGGGGGAATGAGCAGTTCTTC CASSLTGTGGNEQFF
TRBJ2-1 . TRBV25-1 . TGTGCCAGCAGTGATCCGGGGGAAGGGCCCAATGAGCAGTTCTTC CASSDPGEGPNEQFF
TRBJ1-5 . TRBV19 . TGTGCCAGTAGTTTACAGAGAAATCAGCCCCAGCATTTT CASSLQRNQPQHF
TRBJ2-7 . TRBV5-5 . TGTGCCAGCAGCTTGGAAATCCGGTCAGGGATCGAGCAGTACTTC CASSLEIRSGIEQYF
TRBJ1-2 TRBD1 TRBV5-8 . TGTGCCAGCAGCCCGGTACCGGGACAGGGTAACTATGGCTACACCTTC CASSPVPGQGNYGYTF
TRBJ2-7 . TRBV5-5 . TGTGCCAGCAGCTCCGGACAGTTAACCTACGAGCAGTACTTC CASSSGQLTYEQYF
TRBJ1-3 . TRBV6-5 . TGTGCCAGCAGTTGGGGGTCGGGAGTCTCTGGAAACACCATATATTTT CASSWGSGVSGNTIYF
TRBJ2-1 TRBD2 TRBV6-1 . TGTGCCAGCAGTGAAGAAGGGTGGGTGGTACGGGGGGTAGTCTCCTACAATGAGCAGTTCTTC CASSEEGWVVRGVVSYNEQFF
TRBJ2-1 TRBD2 TRBV6-6 . TGTGCCAGCAGTCCAGCGGGGGGCTACAATGAGCAGTTCTTC CASSPAGGYNEQFF
TRBJ1-2 TRBD1 TRBV18 . TGTGCCAGCTCGTTTACAGGGGATGGCTACACCTTC CASSFTGDGYTF
TRBJ1-1 . TRBV6-5 . TGTGCCAGCAGTTACCCGGACACTGAAGCTTTCTTT CASSYPDTEAFF
TRBJ1-1 TRBD1 TRBV7-2 few TGTGCCAGCAGCCCCGGACAGGCGAACACTGAAGCTTTCTTT CASSPGQANTEAFF
TRBJ2-3 . TRBV14 . TGTGCCAGCAGCCGTAGCGGCGAAGGCCCCTCCACGCAGTATTTT CASSRSGEGPSTQYF
TRBJ2-7 TRBD2 TRBV6-4 . TGTGCCAGCAGTGAGCGGGGGGATGGACACGAGCAGTACTTC CASSERGDGHEQYF
TRBJ1-4 TRBD1 TRBV7-2 . TGTGCCAGCAGCCCCCAGGGGGCAACTAATGAAAAACTGTTTTTT CASSPQGATNEKLFF
TRBJ2-3 TRBD1 TRBV18 . TGTGCCAGCTCACCACCGCAGGGGACAGGGAGCACAGATACGCAGTATTTT CASSPPQGTGSTDTQYF
TRBJ2-1 . TRBV6-2/TRBV6-3 . TGTGCCAGCAGCCCACGGGACACTCAAACATACAATGAGCAGTTCTTC CASSPRDTQTYNEQFF
TRBJ2-2 TRBD2 TRBV10-3 . TGTGCCATCAGCGGTCGCCCCGGGACTAGCGGGGCCAGGGAGCTGTTTTTT CAISGRPGTSGARELFF
TRBJ2-7 . TRBV19 . TGTGCCAGTGGTCAATCTGCGTCATACCTCTACGAGCAGTACTTC CASGQSASYLYEQYF
TRBJ1-2 TRBD1 TRBV4-3 many TGCGCCAGCAGCCGTTCGATGGGACAGCTTAACTATGGCTACACCTTC CASSRSMGQLNYGYTF
TRBJ2-3 TRBD2 TRBV20-1 . TGCAGTGCTAGTGGCAATCCAACGACTAGCGGAGGGGGTGATACGCAGTATTTT CSASGNPTTSGGGDTQYF
TRBJ2-1 . TRBV21-1 . TGTGCCAGCAGCAAAGGCTTCCTAGCGGGAGGTAACGATGAGCAGTTCTTC CASSKGFLAGGNDEQFF